Listed below are T cell receptor beta chains from one sample, sequenced in a study of a mutant IDH1 vaccine in newly diagnosed glioma. TCRdb's copy holds only in-frame clones and misses some; the assay was immunoSEQ multiplex PCR. The sample holds fewer than 90,000 clones, 84% seen once. What these receptors recognize is not known. Sequencing used PBMCs, obtained from a glioma patient whose treatment included an IDH1 peptide vaccine. Every receptor here comes from a man aged 18 to 30 with glioma. Each CDR3 is given with its conserved first and last residue. Each record gives: J gene, D gene, clone size, V gene, CDR3 DNA, CDR3 protein. D genes are given only for firm matches. Only some rows state a clone size, as once, few, many or a class for expanded clones.

TRBJ2-1 | . | . | TRBV29-1 | TGCAGCGTTGCAAATGCAAATGAGCAGTTCTTC | CSVANANEQFF
TRBJ1-1 | . | . | TRBV7-2 | TGTGCCAGCACCCCCCTAGGATACAGTTTGAACACTGAAGCTTTCTTT | CASTPLGYSLNTEAFF
TRBJ2-3 | . | once | TRBV5-6 | TGTGCCAGCAGCTTGGTCCCCACTAGCACAGATACGCAGTATTTT | CASSLVPTSTDTQYF
TRBJ1-5 | TRBD1 | . | TRBV28 | TGTGCCAGCAGCAGACAGGGGGGAGTGGGCAATCAGCCCCAGCATTTT | CASSRQGGVGNQPQHF
TRBJ2-7 | . | once | TRBV9 | TGTGCCAGCAGCGTAGGGGGGGAATCCAACGAGCAGTACTTC | CASSVGGESNEQYF
TRBJ1-4 | . | . | TRBV30 | TGTGCCTGGAGGAGGGCCGCAACTAATGAAAAACTGTTTTTT | CAWRRAATNEKLFF
TRBJ2-1 | . | . | TRBV5-1 | TGCGCCAGCAGCCCGAGTATTCCCATGCGCGATGAGCAGTTCTTC | CASSPSIPMRDEQFF
TRBJ1-6 | . | . | TRBV9 | TGTGCCAGCAGCGTAGACCTCGGGGGGCCGGGGTCACCCCTCCACTTT | CASSVDLGGPGSPLHF
TRBJ2-2 | TRBD1 | . | TRBV10-3 | TGTGCCATCAGTGGGGACAGGAGTTCTACCGGGGAGCTGTTTTTT | CAISGDRSSTGELFF
TRBJ2-5 | . | . | TRBV5-6 | TGTGCCAGCAGCCTCGGCGCCCTTGAGGGGACCCAGTACTTC | CASSLGALEGTQYF
TRBJ1-1 | . | . | TRBV18 | TGTGCCAGCTCACCCCGGGGGAGCCTGAAAACTGAAGCTTTCTTT | CASSPRGSLKTEAFF
TRBJ2-7 | TRBD1 | . | TRBV7-2 | TGTGCCAGCAGTCCGACAGGGACCTACGAGCAGTACTTC | CASSPTGTYEQYF
TRBJ2-3 | TRBD1 | once | TRBV14 | TGTGCCAGCAGCCAACTCCGCAGGGGGACAGGGGGCACAGATACGCAGTATTTT | CASSQLRRGTGGTDTQYF
TRBJ1-1 | TRBD1 | few | TRBV6-5 | TGTGCCAGCACCACCTTGACAGGGTTCACTGAAGCTTTCTTT | CASTTLTGFTEAFF
TRBJ2-7 | . | once | TRBV5-6 | TGTGCCAGCAGCTTGTACAGCCAGCCCTACGAGCAGTACTTC | CASSLYSQPYEQYF
TRBJ2-1 | TRBD2 | . | TRBV9 | TGTGCCAGCAGCTTCAGAGGGGCTAGCGGACTTTACAATGAGCAGTTCTTC | CASSFRGASGLYNEQFF
TRBJ2-2 | . | . | TRBV4-3 | TGCGCCAGCAGCCAAGAGTTTCTTCACACCGGGGAGCTGTTTTTT | CASSQEFLHTGELFF
TRBJ2-5 | . | . | TRBV5-6 | TGTGCCAGCAGCTGGGGCTACCAAGAGACCCAGTACTTC | CASSWGYQETQYF
TRBJ1-5 | . | once | TRBV2 | TGTGCCAGCAGTGAATCTGAAATTAATCAGCCCCAGCATTTT | CASSESEINQPQHF
TRBJ2-4 | . | . | TRBV6-5 | TGTGCCAGCAGTTACGGAGGGGGCGCGAACAAAAACATTCAGTACTTC | CASSYGGGANKNIQYF
TRBJ2-7 | TRBD1 | . | TRBV5-6 | TGTGCCAGCACCTCTTTACAGGGGGCCCCCTACGAGCAGTACTTC | CASTSLQGAPYEQYF
TRBJ1-5 | TRBD1 | . | TRBV6-5 | TGTGCCAGCAGGACAGGGGGCAATCAGCCCCAGCATTTT | CASRTGGNQPQHF
TRBJ2-2 | . | . | TRBV7-9 | TGTGCCAGCAGCTTGCCGGGACGTTCGAACACCGGGGAGCTGTTTTTT | CASSLPGRSNTGELFF
TRBJ2-7 | . | . | TRBV5-1 | TGCGCCAGCAGCTTCCGGACTGGCGACGAGCAGTACTTC | CASSFRTGDEQYF
TRBJ2-7 | . | . | TRBV15 | TGTGCCACCAGCAGAGTGGAGGGCCCAGTTAGACACTACGAGCAGTACTTC | CATSRVEGPVRHYEQYF
TRBJ2-6 | . | . | TRBV6-5 | TGTGCCAGCAGGATATCAGGGGCTGGGGCCAACGTCCTGACTTTC | CASRISGAGANVLTF
TRBJ2-7 | TRBD1 | . | TRBV10-3 | TGTGCCATCAGTGCGTGGGGACAGGGGGCTTCCGAGCAGTACTTC | CAISAWGQGASEQYF
TRBJ1-2 | . | . | TRBV29-1 | TGCAGCGTTGAAAGGGGAACCTATGGCTACACCTTC | CSVERGTYGYTF
TRBJ1-1 | . | few | TRBV6-5 | TGTGCCAGCAGTTACGACGGGAACACTGAAGCTTTCTTT | CASSYDGNTEAFF
TRBJ1-1 | . | . | TRBV5-6 | TGTGCCAGCAGCTTCTCACACCTTGGCGGGGCTGAAGCTTTCTTT | CASSFSHLGGAEAFF
TRBJ2-1 | . | . | TRBV7-3 | TGTGCCAGCAGCTTCCGACCGAGGGGGAGTGGGAATGAGCAGTTCTTC | CASSFRPRGSGNEQFF
TRBJ1-2 | . | . | TRBV7-2 | TGTGCCAGCAGCCTTCGAGAGGACGGAGGAAAGAAGTCCTATGGCTACACCTTC | CASSLREDGGKKSYGYTF
TRBJ2-1 | . | . | TRBV5-4 | TGTGCCAGCAGCTTAGCTGGTCCCTCCTACAATGAGCAGTTCTTC | CASSLAGPSYNEQFF
TRBJ2-4 | . | once | TRBV7-9 | TGTGCCAGCAGCTTAAGCGGCGCAGGTCGACTAGCCAAAAACATTCAGTACTTC | CASSLSGAGRLAKNIQYF
TRBJ1-1 | TRBD1 | once | TRBV19 | TGTGCCAGTAGTATCCAGGGGGCCCCGAACACTGAAGCTTTCTTT | CASSIQGAPNTEAFF
TRBJ2-6 | . | . | TRBV6-5 | TGTGCCAGCAGTTTTACGCGGAGCTCTGGGGCCAACGTCCTGACTTTC | CASSFTRSSGANVLTF
TRBJ1-5 | . | many | TRBV10-3 | TGTGCCTCCTGGGTGGGTGGCAATCAGCCCCAGCATTTT | CASWVGGNQPQHF
TRBJ2-3 | TRBD2 | many | TRBV18 | TGTGCCAGCTCACAGGGACTAGCGGGAGATACGCAGTATTTT | CASSQGLAGDTQYF
TRBJ1-6 | TRBD1 | once | TRBV30 | TGTGCCTGGGACAGGACAGGGTCACCCCTCCACTTT | CAWDRTGSPLHF
TRBJ2-5 | . | . | TRBV5-6 | TGTGCCAGCAGCTTTCGCCGGTCCCAAGAGACCCAGTACTTC | CASSFRRSQETQYF
TRBJ1-3 | . | few | TRBV2 | TGTGCCAGCAGTGCGGGGAAGGGCTCTGGAAACACCATATATTTT | CASSAGKGSGNTIYF
TRBJ1-2 | . | . | TRBV18 | TGTGCCAGCTCACCATTGATGCCCCCGCAGGGTGATGGCTACACCTTC | CASSPLMPPQGDGYTF
TRBJ2-3 | . | . | TRBV18 | TGTGCCAGCTCACCGCCAGGGAGACGCACAGATACGCAGTATTTT | CASSPPGRRTDTQYF
TRBJ1-2 | TRBD1 | . | TRBV5-4 | TGTGCCAGCAGCAGACCGGGACAGCGCCTAACTATGGATGGCTACACCTTC | CASSRPGQRLTMDGYTF
TRBJ1-5 | . | . | TRBV5-1 | TGCGCCAGCAGCTCTGACGCCGCCAAGGGGACGCCCCAGCATTTT | CASSSDAAKGTPQHF
TRBJ2-7 | . | . | TRBV9 | TGTGCCAGCAGCGTAGCCCCCTGGACAGAAGGCGAGCAGTACTTC | CASSVAPWTEGEQYF
TRBJ1-2 | . | . | TRBV27 | TGTGCCAGCAGTTTGGGGCGACTGGGACCGGGCGCGATTTCCTATGGCTACACCTTC | CASSLGRLGPGAISYGYTF
TRBJ2-7 | . | few | TRBV4-3 | TGCGCCAGCAGCCAAGACCGCGGGGGCGGGAACGAGCAGTACTTC | CASSQDRGGGNEQYF
TRBJ2-1 | TRBD2 | . | TRBV5-5 | TGTGCCAGCAGCTTGGAAGAGCGGGGCTTCTACAATGAGCAGTTCTTC | CASSLEERGFYNEQFF
TRBJ2-1 | . | . | TRBV4-1 | TGCGCCAGCAGCCAAGCGGAACCCTCCTACAATGAGCAGTTCTTC | CASSQAEPSYNEQFF
TRBJ2-5 | . | . | TRBV11-2 | TGTGCCAGCAGCCAGAGAACAGGGACCCAGTACTTC | CASSQRTGTQYF
TRBJ2-7 | . | . | TRBV15 | TGTGCCACCAGCACCGGGGCCGGGACAAGGGGCTACGAGCAGTACTTC | CATSTGAGTRGYEQYF
TRBJ2-7 | TRBD1 | . | TRBV28 | TGTGCCAGCAGTTTATCCGGGACAGCCTCCTACGAGCAGTACTTC | CASSLSGTASYEQYF